The source of this T cell receptor (beta chain) is a study of radiotherapy plus CTLA-4 blockade in lung cancer. Libraries were prepared by immunoSEQ multiplex PCR; TCRdb keeps only in-frame clonotypes and omits some of them. The data contain 90,000 to 150,000 clones, about four fifths of them singletons. As to this clone: Compared with germline, one end of the junction differs, possibly owing to a read error.

It was focal radiation plus CTLA-4 blockade with ipilimumab that patients with chemo-refractory metastatic non-small-cell lung cancer received. The source is a human donor with non-small cell lung cancer who had a partial response to radiotherapy plus ipilimumab. The sequencing used peripheral blood, collected from a patient treated with radiotherapy plus ipilimumab.

CDR3 protein: CASRLYSTGTYNEQFF. CDR3 DNA sequence: TGTGCCAGCAGGTTATACTCTACAGGGACCTACAATGAGCAGTTCTTC. V usage is TRBV28 and J usage is TRBJ2-1, with D perhaps matching TRBD1 (6 bases). Germline-derived CDR1 and CDR2 are MDHEN and SYDVKM. CDR3 length: 16 residues. Based on the CDR3 plus reference TRBV28 and TRBJ2-1, the full variable domain is DVKVTQSSRYLVKRTGEKVFLECVQDMDHENMFWYRQDPGLGLRLIYFSYDVKMKEKGDIPEGYSVSREKKERFSLILESASTNQTSMYLCASRLYSTGTYNEQFFGPGTRLTVL.